This TCR beta chain was recovered during a study of neurological immune-mediated disorders. Study as a whole: Secondary progressive disease was present in 3, and relapsing-remitting disease in roughly 30, of the approximately 35 multiple sclerosis patients. Overall study findings and caveats: According to phylogenetic grouping, one related-CDR3 cluster, a possible signature, contained the repertoires of 18 of 34 multiple sclerosis patients.

Libraries used 2 million unsorted PBMCs kept frozen in RNAlater. This clonotype has at least ten counts. Its antigen remains unknown. MiXCR, applied by TCRdb to the 5' RACE reads, yields one record per CDR3 protein. This table holds 85,000 to 100,000 distinct CDR3 sequences, around 3.3% found once. The clonotype was recovered from a woman between 18 and 29 years old with multiple sclerosis. The specimen was PBMCs.

The CDR3: CASSFRASGASDEQFF. Written as DNA, the CDR3 is TGCGCCAGCAGCTTTCGGGCTAGCGGTGCTTCTGATGAGCAGTTCTTC. The chain combines TRBV5-1 with TRBJ2-1; 7 bases fit TRBD2. The V gene's germline CDR1 is SGHRS and CDR2 YFSETQ. V was pared by 2 bases and J by 8 bases, with 13 bases of the junction left unmatched. The CDR3 covers 16 residues.